A single sample gave rise to the 18 T cell receptor beta chains below, sequenced in a study of shared clonotypes between healthy human individuals (dated by TCRdb to the early 2020s). The method was the immunoSEQ multiplex PCR assay. Entries here come from immuneACCESS through TCRdb and include only in-frame sequences with V and J called. Some clones fail to appear in such tables; in the studies checked, an unresolved V gene covers under half of the shortfall, and the cause of the remainder is unknown. The sample has hundreds of thousands of clones on record, around four fifths of them singletons. The ten most abundant clones make up roughly 2% of the sample. The sequencing input was memory CD4+ T cells sorted from blood. The cell subset or site label on this specimen signifies: CD45RA-negative fraction. The receptors come from a young woman in good health.

The chain combines TRBV7-2 with TRBJ2-7; TRBD2 agrees at 7 bases. Germline loops: CDR1 SGHTA, CDR2 FQGNSA. After removal of 5 bases from V and 1 base from J, the junction contained 8 bases not matched to a gene. The CDR3 is 15 amino acids. DNA of the CDR3: TGTGCCAGCAGCCCCCGGACTAGTAAGTCCTACGAGCAGTACTTC. Protein product: CASSPRTSKSYEQYF.

The chain joins TRBV2 to TRBJ2-7; D is uncertain. CDR3 length equals 14 residues. The germline V gene has CDR1 SNHLY and CDR2 FYNNEI. With 6 bases removed from V and 2 bases from J, the gap between germline ends came to 14 bases. CDR3 sequence reads: CASSRTVNAYEQYF. The CDR3 bases are TGTGCCAGCAGCAGGACCGTAAACGCCTACGAGCAGTACTTC.

The V and J genes are TRBV19 and TRBJ1-1; D uncertain. The germline CDR1 and CDR2 sequences are LNHDA and SQIVND (reference sequence). CDR3 length equals 11 residues. Trimming cost V 7 bases and J 5 bases, with 8 bases left between them. The DNA of the CDR3 is TGTGCCAGTAACGTGGGGACTGAAGCTTTCTTT. Protein: CASNVGTEAFF. The full variable domain, rest sourced from reference TRBV19 and TRBJ1-1, is DGGITQSPKYLFRKEGQNVTLSCEQNLNHDAMYWYRQDPGQGLRLIYYSQIVNDFQKGDIAEGYSVSREKKESFPLTVTSAQKNPTAFYLCASNVGTEAFFGQGTRLTVV.

This clone has just a few counts. V and J are TRBV28 and TRBJ1-1, with D maybe TRBD1 (6 bases). Looked up from germline, CDR1 is MDHEN and CDR2 is SYDVKM. CDR3 size: 13 residues. Trimming cost V 7 bases and J 3 bases, with 12 bases left between them. CDR3: CASTPGDDTEAFF. Here the CDR3 DNA reads TGTGCCAGCACCCCAGGGGACGACACTGAAGCTTTCTTT.

This clone was recorded a few times. The chain links TRBV19 to TRBJ2-7, with D perhaps being TRBD1 or TRBD2 (6 bases each). The CDR3 contains 12 residues. The V and J ends lost 9 bases and 6 bases respectively, with 15 bases between them. In germline, CDR1 is LNHDA, CDR2 SQIVND (reference sequence). The CDR3 bases are TGTGCCAGCGGGGGCCTCTACGGCGAGCAGTACTTC. Translated, it gives CASGGLYGEQYF.

V is TRBV6-1 and J is TRBJ1-1; 12 bases map to TRBD1. Germline V gene lookup returns CDR1 MNHNS and CDR2 SASEGT. With 4 bases clipped from V and 4 bases from J, the junction kept 10 bases outside the gene matches. The CDR3 extends over 17 amino acids. CDR3 in amino acids: CASSGGRDRGLGTEAFF. In nucleotides, the CDR3 is TGTGCCAGCAGTGGAGGCCGGGACAGGGGGCTGGGCACTGAAGCTTTCTTT.

This chain joins TRBV30 and TRBJ2-5; no clear D. Judging by the DNA end, TRBJ2-7 fits better; the J call may be wrong. The CDR3 consists of 14 residues. Germline CDR1 GTSNPN, CDR2 SVGIG (reference sequence). This chain's CDR3 is CAWSTGNKNYEQYF. CDR3 nucleotide sequence: TGTGCCTGGAGTACCGGAAATAAGAACTACGAGCAGTACTTC.

Concerning this clone: Other DNA sequences in the sample encode the same CDR3. This CDR3 is CASSATGDYGYTF. Here the CDR3 DNA reads TGTGCCAGCAGTGCTACAGGGGACTATGGCTACACCTTC. The rearrangement joins TRBV6-6 to TRBJ1-2, with 7 bases identical to TRBD1. After removal of 5 bases from V and 3 bases from J, the junction contained 3 bases not matched to a gene. The CDR3 contains 13 residues. The germline V gene has CDR1 MNHNY and CDR2 SVGAGI (reference sequence).

The chain couples TRBV11-2 to TRBJ2-7, with D unresolved. This CDR3 spans 14 amino acids. V lost 5 bases and J lost 3, with 14 bases in between. Germline V gene lookup returns CDR1 SGHAT and CDR2 FQNNGV. CDR3 in DNA: TGTGCCAGCAGCCCGTGGACCGCACTCTACGAGCAGTACTTC. Residues: CASSPWTALYEQYF.

The V gene is TRBV10-3, the J gene TRBJ2-7; no clear D. The CDR3 is 12 residues long. V was clipped by 6 bases and J by 2 bases, with 8 bases between them. Germline CDR1 reads ENHRY; CDR2 reads SYGVKD. The CDR3 DNA reads TGTGCCATCAGCGACGCGGCCTACGAGCAGTACTTC. Its translation is CAISDAAYEQYF.

This clone has at least ten counts. The chain recombines TRBV30 with TRBJ1-5; the D is unclear. The germline gives CDR1 GTSNPN, CDR2 SVGIG (reference sequence). V lost 2 bases to trimming and J lost 3 bases, with 8 bases between them. CDR3 length: 13 residues. In DNA form, the CDR3 reads TGTGCCTGGAGTCTGGGAAACAATCAGCCCCAGCATTTT. Amino acid sequence: CAWSLGNNQPQHF.

The sample holds one count of this clone. This CDR3 is also generated by other DNA sequences in the sample. The chain links TRBV19 to TRBJ1-1; D gene ambiguous. Germline CDR1 LNHDA, CDR2 SQIVND (reference sequence). The V and J ends lost 7 bases and 1 base respectively, with 10 bases between them. CDR3 length: 13 residues. The CDR3 loop is CASKIGRNTEAFF. DNA for the CDR3: TGTGCCAGTAAGATAGGGAGGAACACTGAAGCTTTCTTT.

V and J are TRBV10-1 and TRBJ2-3; unclear D gene. Germline V gives CDR1 WNHNN, CDR2 SYGVQD (reference sequence). V was cut by 10 bases and J by 0 bases, with 14 bases left in between. The CDR3 extends over 14 amino acids. CDR3 loop: CATTLGNSTDTQYF. The CDR3 nucleotides read TGCGCCACTACCTTAGGGAACAGCACAGATACGCAGTATTTT.

The rearrangement uses TRBV30 and TRBJ2-7; 8 positions match TRBD1. Germline V gene lookup returns CDR1 GTSNPN and CDR2 SVGIG (reference sequence). With V trimmed by 4 bases and J by 9 bases, 8 bases remained unmatched. The CDR3 is made up of 12 amino acids. CDR3 loop: CAWNYPGGAQYF. CDR3 DNA: TGTGCCTGGAATTACCCAGGGGGCGCGCAGTACTTC.

This rearrangement joins TRBV27 to TRBJ2-7; D is unresolved. The V gene's germline CDR1 is MNHEY and CDR2 SMNVEV (reference sequence). The V end lost 5 bases, the J end lost 3 bases, and 17 bases lay between the germline ends. The CDR3 runs to 15 residues. The CDR3 loop reads CASSPPDMEGYEQYF. The CDR3 nucleotides are TGTGCCAGCAGTCCCCCCGACATGGAAGGCTACGAGCAGTACTTC.

The sample holds a few counts of this clone. The chain is built from TRBV7-3 and TRBJ2-3; D remains unclear. CDR1 is SGHTA, CDR2 FQGTGA, per germline. The CDR3 spans 15 residues. Trimming removed 1 base from V and 0 bases from J, with 8 bases in between. CDR3 DNA sequence: TGTGCCAGCAGCTTAATAGGTACTAGCACAGATACGCAGTATTTT. Its protein is CASSLIGTSTDTQYF.

Comment on this clone: This may be a read error: a much more frequent sequence differs by one nucleotide. The V call is TRBV2, the J call TRBJ1-1; the match to TRBD1 covers 7 bases. V lost 8 bases to trimming and J lost 1 base; unmatched junction nucleotides: 4. Germline lookup yields CDR1 SNHLY and CDR2 FYNNEI. The CDR3 is made up of 13 amino acids. CDR3: CASAGTENTEAFF. CDR3 DNA: TGTGCCAGCGCCGGGACAGAGAACACTGAAGCTTTCTTT.

As concerns this clone: The sample has other DNA sequences that encode this CDR3 too. The chain is built from TRBV28 and TRBJ1-2; TRBD1 might be the D (6 bases). Trimming removed 5 bases at V and 7 bases at J, with 11 bases between. The CDR3 length is 12 residues. Germline loops: CDR1 MDHEN, CDR2 SYDVKM. In DNA form, the CDR3 reads TGTGCCAGCAGTACCACAGGGTTTGGCTACACCTTC. It is translated as CASSTTGFGYTF.